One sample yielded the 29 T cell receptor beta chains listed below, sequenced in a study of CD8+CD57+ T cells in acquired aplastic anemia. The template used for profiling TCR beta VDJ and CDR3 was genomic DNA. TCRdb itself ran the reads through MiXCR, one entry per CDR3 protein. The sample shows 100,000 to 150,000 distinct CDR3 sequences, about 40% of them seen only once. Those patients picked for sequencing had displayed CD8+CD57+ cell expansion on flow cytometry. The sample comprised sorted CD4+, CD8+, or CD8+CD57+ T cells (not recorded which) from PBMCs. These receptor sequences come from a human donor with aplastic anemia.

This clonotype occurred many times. For the CDR3, the DNA is TGTGCCAGTAGCCTGATCGGACAGGGACTTCAGCCCCAGCATTTT. It yields the protein CASSLIGQGLQPQHF. The rearrangement uses TRBV19 and TRBJ1-5; TRBD1 matches 8 bases. This CDR3 is built from 15 residues. With 6 bases clipped from V and 6 bases from J, the junction kept 10 bases outside the gene matches. Germline V gene data show CDR1 as LNHDA and CDR2 as SQIVND (reference sequence).

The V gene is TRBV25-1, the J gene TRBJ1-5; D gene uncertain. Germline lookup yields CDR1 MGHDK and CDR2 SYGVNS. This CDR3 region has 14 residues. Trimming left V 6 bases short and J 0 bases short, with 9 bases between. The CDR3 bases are TGTGCCAGCAGCTCCATGGGTAGCAATCAGCCCCAGCATTTT. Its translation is CASSSMGSNQPQHF. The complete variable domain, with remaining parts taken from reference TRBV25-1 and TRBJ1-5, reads EADIYQTPRYLVIGTGKKITLECSQTMGHDKMYWYQQDPGMELHLIHYSYGVNSTEKGDLSSESTVSRIRTEHFPLTLESARPSHTSQYLCASSSMGSNQPQHFGDGTRLSIL.

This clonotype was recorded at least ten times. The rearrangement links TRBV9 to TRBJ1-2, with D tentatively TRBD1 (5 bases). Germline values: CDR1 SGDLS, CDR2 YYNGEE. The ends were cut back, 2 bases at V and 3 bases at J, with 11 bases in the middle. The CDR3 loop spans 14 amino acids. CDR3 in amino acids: CASSVTTADYGYTF. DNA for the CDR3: TGTGCCAGCAGCGTGACGACAGCGGACTATGGCTACACCTTC.

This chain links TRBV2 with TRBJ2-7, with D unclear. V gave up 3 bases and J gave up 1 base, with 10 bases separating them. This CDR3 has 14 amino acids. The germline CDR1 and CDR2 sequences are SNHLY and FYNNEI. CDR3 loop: CASSDQFRSYEQYF. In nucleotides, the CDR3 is TGTGCCAGCAGTGACCAGTTTCGATCCTACGAGCAGTACTTC.

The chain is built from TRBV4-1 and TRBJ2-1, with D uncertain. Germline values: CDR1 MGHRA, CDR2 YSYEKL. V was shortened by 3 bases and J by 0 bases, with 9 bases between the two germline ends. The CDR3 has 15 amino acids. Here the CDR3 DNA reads TGCGCCAGCAGCCACGGACCGAGCTCCTACAATGAGCAGTTCTTC. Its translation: CASSHGPSSYNEQFF.

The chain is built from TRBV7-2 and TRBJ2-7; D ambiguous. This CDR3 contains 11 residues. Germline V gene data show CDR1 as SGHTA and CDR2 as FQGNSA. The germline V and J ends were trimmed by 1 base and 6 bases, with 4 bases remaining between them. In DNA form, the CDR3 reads TGTGCCAGCAGCTTAGTATTCGAGCAGTACTTC. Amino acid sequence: CASSLVFEQYF.

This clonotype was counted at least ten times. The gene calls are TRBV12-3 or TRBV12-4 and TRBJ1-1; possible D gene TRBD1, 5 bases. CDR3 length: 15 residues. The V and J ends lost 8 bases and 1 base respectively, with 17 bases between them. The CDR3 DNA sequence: TGTGCCAGCGTCGAGGTCATAGGGGCGAACACTGAAGCTTTCTTT. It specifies CASVEVIGANTEAFF.

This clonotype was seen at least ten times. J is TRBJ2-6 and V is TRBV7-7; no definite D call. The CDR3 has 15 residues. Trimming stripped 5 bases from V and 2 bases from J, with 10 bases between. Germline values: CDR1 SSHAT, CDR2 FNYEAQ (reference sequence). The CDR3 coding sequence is TGTGCCAGCAGCCCAATGACCACTGGGGCCAACGTCCTGACTTTC. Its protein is CASSPMTTGANVLTF.

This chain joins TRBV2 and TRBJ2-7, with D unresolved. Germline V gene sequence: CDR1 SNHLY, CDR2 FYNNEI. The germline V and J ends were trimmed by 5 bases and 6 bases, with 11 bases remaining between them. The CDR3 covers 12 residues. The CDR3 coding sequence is TGTGCCAGCAGTTTAGCCCTGGGCGAGCAGTACTTC. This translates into CASSLALGEQYF. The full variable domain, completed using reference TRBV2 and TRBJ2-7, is EPEVTQTPSHQVTQMGQEVILRCVPISNHLYFYWYRQILGQKVEFLVSFYNNEISEKSEIFDDQFSVERPDGSNFTLKIRSTKLEDSAMYFCASSLALGEQYFGPGTRLTVT.

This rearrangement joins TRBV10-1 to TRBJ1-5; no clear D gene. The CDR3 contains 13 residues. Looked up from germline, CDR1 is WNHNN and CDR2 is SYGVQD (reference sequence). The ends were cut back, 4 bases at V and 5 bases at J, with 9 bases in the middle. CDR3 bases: TGCGCCAGCAGTGTTGCCGTTGATCAGCCCCAGCATTTT. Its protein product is CASSVAVDQPQHF.

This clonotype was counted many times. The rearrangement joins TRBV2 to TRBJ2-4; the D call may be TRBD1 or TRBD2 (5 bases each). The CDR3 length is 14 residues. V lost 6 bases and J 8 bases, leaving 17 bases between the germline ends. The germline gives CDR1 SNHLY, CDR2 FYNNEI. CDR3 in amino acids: CASRLPGPLDIQYF. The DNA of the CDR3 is TGTGCCAGCAGGCTGCCGGGACCCCTGGACATTCAGTACTTC.

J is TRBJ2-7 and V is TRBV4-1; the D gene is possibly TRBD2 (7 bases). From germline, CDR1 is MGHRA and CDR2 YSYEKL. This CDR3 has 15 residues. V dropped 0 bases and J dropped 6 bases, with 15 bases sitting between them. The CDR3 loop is CASSQEGGGLGEQYF. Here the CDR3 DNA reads TGCGCCAGCAGCCAAGAGGGGGGGGGGCTAGGCGAGCAGTACTTC.

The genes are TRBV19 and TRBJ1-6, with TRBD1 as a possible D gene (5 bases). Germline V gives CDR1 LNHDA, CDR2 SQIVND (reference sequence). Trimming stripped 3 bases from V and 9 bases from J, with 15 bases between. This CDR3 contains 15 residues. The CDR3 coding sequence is TGTGCCAGTAGTATCAGGGAGGAGGGTGCTTCACCCCTCCACTTT. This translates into CASSIREEGASPLHF.

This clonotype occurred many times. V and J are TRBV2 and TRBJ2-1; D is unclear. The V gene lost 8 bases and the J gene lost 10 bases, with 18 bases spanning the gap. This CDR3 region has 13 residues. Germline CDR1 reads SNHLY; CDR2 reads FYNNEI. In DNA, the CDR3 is TGTGCCAGCTCCCTATCCTTTATGGTAGAGCAGTTCTTC. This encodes CASSLSFMVEQFF.

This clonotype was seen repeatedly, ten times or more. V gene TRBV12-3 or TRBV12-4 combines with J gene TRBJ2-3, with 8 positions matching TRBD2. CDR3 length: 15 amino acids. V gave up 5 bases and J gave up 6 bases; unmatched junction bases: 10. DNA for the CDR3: TGTGCCAGCAGTAGGGGGGGACTAGGGGAGGATACGCAGTATTTT. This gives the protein CASSRGGLGEDTQYF.

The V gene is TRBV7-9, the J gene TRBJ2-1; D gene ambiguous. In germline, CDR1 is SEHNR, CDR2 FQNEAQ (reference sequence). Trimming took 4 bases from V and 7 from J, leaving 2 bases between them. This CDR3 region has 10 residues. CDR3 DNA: TGTGCCAGCAGCTGGAATGAGCAGTTCTTC. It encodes CASSWNEQFF.

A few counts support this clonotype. The CDR3 coding sequence is TGTGCCAGCAGTTACTTCCGACTATTACACAATGAGCAGTTCTTC. Amino acids: CASSYFRLLHNEQFF. The chain recombines TRBV6-2 or TRBV6-3 with TRBJ2-1, with D maybe TRBD2 (5 bases). Germline V CDR1 and CDR2: MNHEY, SVGEGT. V lost 1 base, J lost 5 bases, and 12 bases lay in between. The CDR3 contains 15 residues.

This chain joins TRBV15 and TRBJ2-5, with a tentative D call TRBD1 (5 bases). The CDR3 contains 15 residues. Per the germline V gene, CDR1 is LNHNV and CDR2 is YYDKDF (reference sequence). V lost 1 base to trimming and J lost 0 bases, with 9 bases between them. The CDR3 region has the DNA TGTGCCACCAGCAGAGGGACAAGCAACCAAGAGACCCAGTACTTC. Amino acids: CATSRGTSNQETQYF.

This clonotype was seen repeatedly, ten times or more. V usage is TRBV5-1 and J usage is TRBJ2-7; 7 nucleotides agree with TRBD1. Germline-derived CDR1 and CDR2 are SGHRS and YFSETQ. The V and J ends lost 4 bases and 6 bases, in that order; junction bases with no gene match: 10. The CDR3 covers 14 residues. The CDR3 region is CASSDGQVSSEQYV. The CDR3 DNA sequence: TGCGCCAGCAGCGACGGACAGGTCAGCTCCGAGCAGTACGTC.

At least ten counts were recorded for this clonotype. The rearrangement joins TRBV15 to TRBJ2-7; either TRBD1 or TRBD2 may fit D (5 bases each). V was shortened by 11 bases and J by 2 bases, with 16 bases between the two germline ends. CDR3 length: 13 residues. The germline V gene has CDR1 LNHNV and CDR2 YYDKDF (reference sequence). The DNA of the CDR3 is TGTGCCGTCGGGATGGGGGTTCCCTACGAGCAGTACGTC. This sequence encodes CAVGMGVPYEQYV.

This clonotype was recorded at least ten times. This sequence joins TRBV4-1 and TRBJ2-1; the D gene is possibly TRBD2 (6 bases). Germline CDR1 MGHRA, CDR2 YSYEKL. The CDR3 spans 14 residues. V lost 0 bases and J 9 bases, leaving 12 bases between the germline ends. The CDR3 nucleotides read TGCGCCAGCAGCCAAGATCGGAGGGCAGGTGAGCAGTTCTTC. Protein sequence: CASSQDRRAGEQFF.

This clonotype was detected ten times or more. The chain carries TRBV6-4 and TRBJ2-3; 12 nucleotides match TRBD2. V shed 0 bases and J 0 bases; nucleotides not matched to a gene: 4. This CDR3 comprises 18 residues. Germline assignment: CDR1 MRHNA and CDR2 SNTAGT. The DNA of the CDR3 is TGTGCCAGCAGTGACTCGGCTAGCGGGGGGGTAAGCACAGATACGCAGTATTTT. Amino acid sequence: CASSDSASGGVSTDTQYF.

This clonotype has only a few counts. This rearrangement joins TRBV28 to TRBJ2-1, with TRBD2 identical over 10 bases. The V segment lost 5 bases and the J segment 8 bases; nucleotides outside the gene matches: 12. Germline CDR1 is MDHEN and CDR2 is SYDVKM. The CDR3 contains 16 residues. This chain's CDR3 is CASSPASGLATDEQFF. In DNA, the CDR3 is TGTGCCAGCAGTCCCGCCTCGGGACTAGCGACCGATGAGCAGTTCTTC.

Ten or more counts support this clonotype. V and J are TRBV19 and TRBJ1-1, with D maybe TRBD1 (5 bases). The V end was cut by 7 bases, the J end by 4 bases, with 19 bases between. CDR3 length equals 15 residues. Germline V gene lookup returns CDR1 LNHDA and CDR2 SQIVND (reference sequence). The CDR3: CASTPKTGVLTEAFF. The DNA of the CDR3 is TGTGCCAGTACCCCAAAAACGGGGGTTCTCACTGAAGCTTTCTTT.

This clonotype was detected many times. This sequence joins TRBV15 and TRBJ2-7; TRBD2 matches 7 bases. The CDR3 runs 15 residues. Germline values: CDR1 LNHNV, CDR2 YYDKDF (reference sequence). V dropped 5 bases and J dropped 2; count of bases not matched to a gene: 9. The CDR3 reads CATSLGPGGAYEQYV. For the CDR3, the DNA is TGTGCCACCAGCCTCGGGCCGGGGGGAGCCTACGAGCAGTACGTC.

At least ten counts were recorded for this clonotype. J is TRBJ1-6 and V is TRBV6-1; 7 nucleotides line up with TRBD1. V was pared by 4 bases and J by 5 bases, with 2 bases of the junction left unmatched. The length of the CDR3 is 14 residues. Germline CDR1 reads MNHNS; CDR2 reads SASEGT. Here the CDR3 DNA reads TGTGCCAGCAGTGCTGACAGGGATAATTCACCCCTCCACTTT. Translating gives CASSADRDNSPLHF.

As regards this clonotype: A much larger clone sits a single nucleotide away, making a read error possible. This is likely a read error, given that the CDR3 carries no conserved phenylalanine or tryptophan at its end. The CDR3, as DNA: TGTGCCAGCAGTGAAGTCACTGAAGCTTTCTCT. It encodes CASSEVTEAFS. This chain connects TRBV6-1 to TRBJ1-1; no firm D call. The CDR3 totals 11 residues. Per germline, CDR1 MNHNS and CDR2 SASEGT. The V gene lost 1 base and the J gene lost 4 bases, with 1 base spanning the gap.

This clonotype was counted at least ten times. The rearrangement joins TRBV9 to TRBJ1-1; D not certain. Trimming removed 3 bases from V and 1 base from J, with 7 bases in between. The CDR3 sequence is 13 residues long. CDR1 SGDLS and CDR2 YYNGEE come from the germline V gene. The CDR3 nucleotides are TGTGCCAGCAGCGCCGGAACGAACACTGAAGCTTTCTTT. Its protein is CASSAGTNTEAFF.

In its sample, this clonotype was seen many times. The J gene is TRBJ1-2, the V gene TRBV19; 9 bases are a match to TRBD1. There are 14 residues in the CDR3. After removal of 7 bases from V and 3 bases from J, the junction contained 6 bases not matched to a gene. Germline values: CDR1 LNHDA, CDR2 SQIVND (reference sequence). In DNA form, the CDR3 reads TGTGCCAGTAAACGGGACAGGGTGGACTATGGCTACACCTTC. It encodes CASKRDRVDYGYTF.